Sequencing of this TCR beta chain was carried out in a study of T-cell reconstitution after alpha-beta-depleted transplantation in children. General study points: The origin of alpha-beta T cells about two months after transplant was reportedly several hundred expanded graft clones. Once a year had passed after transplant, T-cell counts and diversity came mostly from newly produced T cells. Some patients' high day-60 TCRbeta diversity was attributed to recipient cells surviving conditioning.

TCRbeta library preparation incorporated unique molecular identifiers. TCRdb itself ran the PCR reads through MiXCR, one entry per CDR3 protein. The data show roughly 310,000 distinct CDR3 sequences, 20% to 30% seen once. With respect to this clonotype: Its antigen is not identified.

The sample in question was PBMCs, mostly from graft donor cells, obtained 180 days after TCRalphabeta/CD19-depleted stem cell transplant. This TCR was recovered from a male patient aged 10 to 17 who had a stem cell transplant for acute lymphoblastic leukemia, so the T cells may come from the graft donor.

CDR3 in amino acids: CASSQEGGTRLYEQYF. The CDR3 DNA follows: TGCGCCAGCAGCCAAGAGGGAGGAACTAGGCTATACGAGCAGTACTTC. The chain has TRBV4-1 and TRBJ2-7; TRBD2 is a possible D gene (6 bases). The germline V gene has CDR1 MGHRA and CDR2 YSYEKL. The CDR3 totals 16 residues. V was pared by 0 bases and J by 4 bases, with 16 bases between.